The 10 T cell receptor beta chains below all came from one sample that was sequenced in a study of T cell responses to AZD1222 COVID-19 vaccine. Assay used: immunoSEQ multiplex PCR; TCRdb lists only in-frame clones, some missing. The sample carries fewer than 85,000 clones, approximately 90% recorded once. The source was peripheral blood, collected on day 0 of AZD1222 vaccination. The receptor source for this set is an adult in good health.

In this sample, this clone turned up a few times. V gene TRBV9 combines with J gene TRBJ1-6; D gene unclear. Germline V gives CDR1 SGDLS, CDR2 YYNGEE. CDR3 length: 14 amino acids. The ends were cut back, 3 bases at V and 7 bases at J, with 11 bases in the middle. CDR3 region: CASSAHLQNSPLHF. The CDR3 coding sequence is TGTGCCAGCAGCGCCCATCTCCAGAATTCACCCCTCCACTTT.

The chain combines TRBV4-2 with TRBJ2-2, with D possibly matching TRBD2 (6 bases). CDR3 length equals 15 residues. The V gene's germline CDR1 is LGHNA and CDR2 YNFKEQ. Deletions cut 1 base from V and 10 bases from J, with 16 bases between. The CDR3 sequence: CASSQVPGGLVELFF. The CDR3 DNA sequence: TGTGCCAGCAGCCAAGTTCCCGGGGGTCTGGTGGAGCTGTTTTTT.

V usage is TRBV28 and J usage is TRBJ1-6; the match to TRBD1 covers 7 bases. The germline V gene encodes CDR1 MDHEN and CDR2 SYDVKM. The J segment lost 8 bases and the V segment lost 2 bases, leaving 12 bases of the junction unmatched. The CDR3 sequence is 17 residues long. In nucleotides, the CDR3 is TGTGCCAGCAGTTTAGCTCTGACAGGGTGGTGGGATTCACCCCTCCACTTT. It codes for CASSLALTGWWDSPLHF.

The V gene is TRBV2, the J gene TRBJ2-7; D is unclear. This CDR3 region has 12 residues. V lost 7 bases and J 5 bases, leaving 12 bases between the germline ends. CDR1 is SNHLY, CDR2 FYNNEI, per germline. CDR3 sequence (DNA): TGTGCCAGCACTAGAGGTTTGGACGAGCAGTACTTC. Protein: CASTRGLDEQYF.

The V and J genes are TRBV19 and TRBJ2-7; 10 positions agree with TRBD2. Germline CDR1 and CDR2: LNHDA and SQIVND (reference sequence). The CDR3 is 14 residues long. V lost 3 bases to trimming and J lost 5 bases; unmatched junction nucleotides: 4. Written as DNA, the CDR3 is TGTGCCAGTAGTATTCAAGCGGGAGGGAACGAGCAGTACTTC. Its protein is CASSIQAGGNEQYF.

This clone was observed a single time. This rearrangement joins TRBV19 to TRBJ1-5, with D tentatively TRBD1 (6 bases). CDR1 and CDR2 (germline): LNHDA, SQIVND (reference sequence). The V and J ends lost 7 bases and 5 bases respectively, with 27 bases between them. This CDR3 spans 18 amino acids. CDR3 coding DNA: TGTGCCAGTATGGGACGGTTGGGTCAGGGGCCCCTTGATCAGCCCCAGCATTTT. This translates into CASMGRLGQGPLDQPQHF.

V and J are TRBV3-1 (or the pseudogene TRBV3-2) and TRBJ1-2, with D uncertain. V was cut by 6 bases and J by 1 base, with 24 bases left in between. CDR1 and CDR2 from the germline V gene are LGHDT and YNNKEL (reference sequence). CDR3 length: 18 amino acids. The CDR3 region has the DNA TGTGCCAGCAGGACATCAGAATTGTTCAGATCAGATAACTATGGCTACACCTTC. Protein: CASRTSELFRSDNYGYTF.

Here the CDR3 reads CASSPKGRRGGNTIYF. CDR3 in DNA: TGTGCCAGCAGCCCCAAGGGGCGGCGGGGTGGAAACACCATATATTTT. V is TRBV4-2 and J is TRBJ1-3; D may be TRBD1 (5 bases). Trimming shortened V by 4 bases and J by 3 bases, and 16 bases separated the two germline ends. CDR1 and CDR2 from the germline V gene are LGHNA and YNFKEQ. The CDR3 spans 16 residues.

The chain combines TRBV20-1 with TRBJ1-1; D is uncertain. Germline V gene lookup returns CDR1 DFQATT and CDR2 SNEGSKA (reference sequence). Trimming took off 5 bases at V and 8 bases at J, with 12 bases between the two ends. The CDR3 spans 11 residues. The CDR3 here is CSAPSVGEAFF. CDR3 DNA sequence: TGCAGTGCTCCCTCTGTAGGGGAAGCTTTCTTT.

The rearrangement uses TRBV24-1 and TRBJ2-7, with D unresolved. This CDR3 is built from 12 residues. Germline V CDR1 and CDR2: KGHDR, SFDVKD. Trimming removed 4 bases at V and 4 bases at J, with 7 bases between. Written as DNA, the CDR3 is TGTGCCACCAGTGACGACCGATACGAGCAGTACTTC. This gives the protein CATSDDRYEQYF.